The 15 T cell receptor beta chains in this list originate from one sample, sequenced in a study of metastatic and nonmetastatic thyroid tumors. Ahead of thyroid surgery, no patient had received treatment of any kind. TCRdb re-called the PCR reads via MiXCR. The repertoire includes 25,000 to 30,000 clones, roughly 4% of them detected once, and 3% to 3.5% sits in the top ten. Sequenced sample: blood. The origin of the receptors is a male donor with papillary thyroid cancer or a benign thyroid nodule (not recorded which). Some clones in this sample may be carry-over from other donors' samples.

This clone is judged medium-sized. The chain combines TRBV7-9 with TRBJ2-7; D is ambiguous. V lost 2 bases and J 2 bases, leaving 10 bases between the germline ends. The germline CDR1 and CDR2 sequences are SEHNR and FQNEAQ (reference sequence). The CDR3 contains 14 residues. CDR3 sequence reads: CASSLQESAYEQYF. The CDR3 DNA is TGTGCCAGCAGCTTACAAGAGTCCGCCTACGAGCAGTACTTC.

A few counts support this clone. V usage is TRBV24-1 and J usage is TRBJ2-1; D gene ambiguous. The germline gives CDR1 KGHDR, CDR2 SFDVKD. Trimming stripped 3 bases from V and 8 bases from J, with 10 bases between. The CDR3 is 13 residues long. The CDR3 DNA is TGTGCCACCAGTGATCCCCCTGTCGATGAGCAGTTCTTC. As protein: CATSDPPVDEQFF.

This clone was detected many times. Other DNA sequences from this sample encode an identical CDR3 as well. This rearrangement joins TRBV10-3 to TRBJ1-4; TRBD1 aligns across 7 bases. The CDR3 runs to 15 residues. With 6 bases clipped from V and 8 bases from J, the junction kept 12 bases outside the gene matches. Germline V gives CDR1 ENHRY, CDR2 SYGVKD. CDR3 DNA: TGTGCCATCAGCGCCCAGTGGGACAGAGGGGAAAAACTGTTTTTT. Protein product: CAISAQWDRGEKLFF.

This clone was seen only a few times. DNA of the CDR3: TGTGCCAGCACCAATTACTACGAGCAGTACTTC. Its translation: CASTNYYEQYF. The chain carries TRBV25-1 and TRBJ2-7, with D unclear. V lost 7 bases and J lost 3, with 7 bases in between. This CDR3 is built from 11 residues. Germline V gene data show CDR1 as MGHDK and CDR2 as SYGVNS.

There are many counts of this clone. The rearrangement uses TRBV19 and TRBJ2-1; unclear D gene. Germline CDR1 reads LNHDA; CDR2 reads SQIVND (reference sequence). Trimming shortened V by 3 bases and J by 9 bases, and 15 bases separated the two germline ends. The CDR3 has 14 amino acids. The CDR3 region is CASSIGPSRGEQFF. For the CDR3, the DNA is TGTGCCAGTAGTATCGGGCCCTCACGAGGTGAGCAGTTCTTC.

The chain combines TRBV10-2 with TRBJ2-7; 9 nucleotides agree with TRBD1. The CDR3 runs 14 residues. Germline V CDR1 and CDR2: WSHSY, SAAADI. Unmatched junction bases numbered 10, after V lost 6 bases and J lost 7 bases. Here the CDR3 DNA reads TGCGCCAGCAGGTGGGGGACAGGGATAGGGGAGCAGTACTTC. Protein sequence: CASRWGTGIGEQYF.

By proportion, this clone is medium-sized. The chain uses TRBV6-1 and TRBJ1-4, with D perhaps TRBD1 (6 bases). The CDR3 sequence is 15 residues long. CDR1 and CDR2 from the germline V gene are MNHNS and SASEGT. V lost 4 bases and J 8 bases, leaving 17 bases between the germline ends. The CDR3 sequence is CASSGRDKVWEKLFF. DNA for the CDR3: TGTGCCAGCAGTGGCCGGGACAAGGTTTGGGAAAAACTGTTTTTT.

Ten or more counts support this clone. The genes are TRBV11-2 and TRBJ1-2; 9 bases map to TRBD1. The V gene end was trimmed by 5 bases and the J gene end by 7 bases; junction bases not matched to a gene: 8. Per germline, CDR1 SGHAT and CDR2 FQNNGV. This CDR3 region has 14 residues. CDR3: CASSTQGAGAGYTF. The CDR3 nucleotides read TGTGCCAGCAGCACACAGGGGGCGGGGGCTGGCTACACCTTC.

This clone was recorded at least ten times. The CDR3 spells CSARDLTSGGANNEQFF. The CDR3 bases are TGCAGTGCTAGAGATCTAACTAGCGGGGGGGCGAACAATGAGCAGTTCTTC. The genes are TRBV20-1 and TRBJ2-1; 13 bases fit TRBD2. Unmatched junction bases numbered 7, after V lost 0 bases and J lost 5 bases. CDR1 is DFQATT, CDR2 SNEGSKA, per germline (reference sequence). CDR3 length: 17 amino acids.

This clone has a handful of counts. The chain uses TRBV28 and TRBJ2-2, with TRBD2 matching 10 bases. Germline V gene sequence: CDR1 MDHEN, CDR2 SYDVKM. This CDR3 contains 21 residues. Trimming at V came to 6 bases and at J to 9 bases, leaving 28 bases not matched to a gene. The CDR3 loop reads CASRPPRQTGASGSAIWELFF. CDR3 DNA sequence: TGTGCCAGCAGACCTCCGCGACAGACAGGGGCTAGCGGGAGTGCCATCTGGGAGCTGTTTTTT.

This clone was counted ten times or more. V usage is TRBV19 and J usage is TRBJ2-1, with a weak D call TRBD2 (6 bases). CDR1 is LNHDA, CDR2 SQIVND, per germline (reference sequence). This CDR3 is 14 amino acids long. Trimming stripped 7 bases from V and 9 bases from J, with 19 bases between. In DNA form, the CDR3 reads TGTGCCAGTACCCAATACGCAGCCGGGGGTGAGCAGTTCTTC. Its protein is CASTQYAAGGEQFF.

The V gene is TRBV13, the J gene TRBJ2-7, with D perhaps TRBD2 (5 bases). Germline lookup yields CDR1 PRHDT and CDR2 FYEKMQ (reference sequence). V shed 2 bases and J shed 4 bases, with 12 bases lying between them. This CDR3 spans 14 amino acids. The CDR3 protein is CASSLRGNLYEQYF. The CDR3 nucleotides are TGTGCCAGCAGCTTAAGAGGGAACTTATACGAGCAGTACTTC.

This clone was seen many times. The chain links TRBV6-1 to TRBJ1-1; D may be TRBD1 (5 bases). CDR1 and CDR2 (germline): MNHNS, SASEGT. V was shortened by 7 bases and J by 4 bases, with 13 bases between the two germline ends. This CDR3 is built from 13 residues. The CDR3 nucleotides read TGTGCCAGCACCCTGTTCAGGGCCACTGAAGCTTTCTTT. This translates into CASTLFRATEAFF.

This chain uses TRBV6-5 with TRBJ2-7; either TRBD1 or TRBD2 may supply D (6 bases each). CDR1 MNHEY and CDR2 SVGAGI come from the germline V gene. This CDR3 is 14 amino acids long. Trimming left V 3 bases short and J 6 bases short, with 15 bases between. The CDR3 reads CASSYPNRGLEQYF. The CDR3 bases are TGTGCCAGCAGTTATCCCAACCGGGGGCTCGAGCAGTACTTC.

On this clone: At one end, the junction sequence differs from germline, possibly due to a read error. The chain is built from TRBV6-2 or TRBV6-3 and TRBJ2-7, with 7 bases identical to TRBD1. Per the germline V gene, CDR1 is MNHEY and CDR2 is SVGEGT. The CDR3 spans 12 residues. CDR3: CASRQGSSEQYF. In DNA, the CDR3 is TGTGCCAGCAGACAGGGGTCCTCCGAGCAGTACTTC.